A single sample gave rise to the 24 T cell receptor beta chains below, sequenced in a study of blood T cells in healthy people across ages. For the second PCR, which ran for 7 to 11 cycles, a sample-barcoded 5' primer and a J-beta primer mix were used. TCRdb passed the 5' RACE reads through MiXCR, listing each CDR3 protein once. The table lists 1.8 million or so distinct CDR3 sequences, about 39% of them singletons. Source material: blood. Receptors originate from a human donor in good health.

This clonotype turned up a few times. The genes are TRBV20-1 and TRBJ1-4; D is unresolved. The CDR3 spans 16 residues. With 5 bases removed from V and 0 bases from J, the gap between germline ends came to 16 bases. The V gene's germline CDR1 is DFQATT and CDR2 SNEGSKA (reference sequence). CDR3 residues: CSAGKDGVTTNEKLFF. The CDR3 nucleotides are TGCAGTGCTGGGAAGGACGGAGTAACAACTAATGAAAAACTGTTTTTT.

V and J are TRBV10-3 and TRBJ1-1; D perhaps matches TRBD1 (6 bases). Germline assignment: CDR1 ENHRY and CDR2 SYGVKD. The CDR3 sequence is 13 residues long. V gave up 6 bases and J gave up 1 base, with 9 bases separating them. CDR3 amino acids: CAIRQGTNTEAFF. The DNA for the CDR3 is TGTGCCATCAGACAGGGAACGAACACTGAAGCTTTCTTT.

This chain uses TRBV6-6 with TRBJ2-5; 8 bases line up with TRBD2. The CDR3 contains 16 residues. V shed 2 bases and J 0 bases; nucleotides not matched to a gene: 5. The germline gives CDR1 MNHNY, CDR2 SVGAGI (reference sequence). CDR3: CASSYRGGQYQETQYF. Written as DNA, the CDR3 is TGTGCCAGCAGTTACCGGGGGGGGCAGTACCAAGAGACCCAGTACTTC.

This chain links TRBV6-1 with TRBJ2-1, with D perhaps assigned TRBD1 or TRBD2 (5 bases each). The CDR3 covers 13 residues. The ends were cut back, 7 bases at V and 7 bases at J, with 14 bases in the middle. Germline V gives CDR1 MNHNS, CDR2 SASEGT. CDR3 coding DNA: TGTGCCAGCATGGGACCAGTTTTTAATGAGCAGTTCTTC. Translated, it gives CASMGPVFNEQFF.

This clonotype was recorded a few times. CDR3 sequence (DNA): TGTGCCAGCAGCTTAGCCCTAGGTCGCACAGATACGCAGTATTTT. Its translation is CASSLALGRTDTQYF. The chain is built from TRBV7-2 and TRBJ2-3; no firm D call. Trimming took off 0 bases at V and 1 base at J, with 8 bases between the two ends. CDR1 and CDR2 (germline): SGHTA, FQGNSA. The CDR3 length is 15 residues. Full variable domain (remainder filled in from reference TRBV7-2 and TRBJ2-3): GAGVSQSPSNKVTEKGKDVELRCDPISGHTALYWYRQSLGQGLEFLIYFQGNSAPDKSGLPSDRFSAERTGGSVSTLTIQRTQQEDSAVYLCASSLALGRTDTQYFGPGTRLTVL.

This clonotype was counted only a few times. The V call is TRBV20-1, the J call TRBJ1-2; 7 positions match TRBD1. The germline V gene has CDR1 DFQATT and CDR2 SNEGSKA (reference sequence). This CDR3 is built from 13 residues. Trimming took 0 bases from V and 8 from J; bases not matched to a gene: 6. CDR3 nucleotides: TGCAGTGCTAGAGATACGACAGGGATGGGCTACACCTTC. The encoded protein is CSARDTTGMGYTF.

This chain links TRBV6-1 with TRBJ1-1, with D unresolved. V lost 3 bases and J 0 bases, leaving 8 bases between the germline ends. Germline V gene lookup returns CDR1 MNHNS and CDR2 SASEGT. The CDR3 length is 14 residues. In DNA form, the CDR3 reads TGTGCCAGCAGTGAGAACGGACTGAACACTGAAGCTTTCTTT. The encoded protein is CASSENGLNTEAFF.

This chain uses TRBV12-3 or TRBV12-4 with TRBJ2-5; a weak D match, TRBD1 (5 bases). Trimming cost V 5 bases and J 0 bases, with 7 bases left between them. The CDR3 has 13 amino acids. Here the CDR3 reads CASSAGNQETQYF. The CDR3 DNA sequence: TGTGCCAGCAGTGCAGGGAACCAAGAGACCCAGTACTTC.

The V call is TRBV29-1, the J call TRBJ2-5; no definite D call. TRBJ2-7 explains the end of the DNA better; the J call may be wrong. This CDR3 contains 14 residues. Germline V lookup: CDR1 SQVTM, CDR2 ANQGSEA. As DNA, the CDR3 is TGCAGCGTTTGGATTGGACCAGCTTCCCACGAGCAGTACTTC. Protein sequence: CSVWIGPASHEQYF.

The chain carries TRBV18 and TRBJ2-4; 7 nucleotides agree with TRBD1. The J call is in doubt because the DNA end fits TRBJ2-7 better. Germline V lookup: CDR1 KGHSH, CDR2 LQKENI. The length of the CDR3 is 15 residues. The CDR3 region is CASSPRADRSYEQYF. Written as DNA, the CDR3 is TGTGCCAGCTCCCCCAGGGCGGACAGGTCCTACGAGCAGTACTTC.

The DNA for the CDR3 is TGCAGTGCTTACCTCGTTGGGGGGCACGAGCAGTACTTC. Translating it yields CSAYLVGGHEQYF. The chain joins TRBV20-1 to TRBJ2-7; D possibly uses TRBD1 or TRBD2 (6 bases each). The ends were cut back, 5 bases at V and 5 bases at J, with 16 bases in the middle. The CDR3 is 13 residues long. Germline V gives CDR1 DFQATT, CDR2 SNEGSKA (reference sequence).

The chain uses TRBV7-2 and TRBJ2-7, with TRBD1 as a possible D gene (6 bases). Germline CDR1 reads SGHTA; CDR2 reads FQGNSA. The CDR3 is made up of 12 amino acids. Trimming removed 3 bases from V and 10 bases from J, with 13 bases in between. The chain's CDR3 is CASSLAGAVQYF. The DNA for the CDR3 is TGTGCCAGCAGCTTGGCAGGGGCGGTACAGTACTTC.

This clonotype was counted a few times. The chain couples TRBV10-3 to TRBJ2-1; TRBD2 aligns across 7 bases. This CDR3 has 13 amino acids. J lost 8 bases, V lost 2 bases, and 3 bases had no gene match. The germline CDR1 and CDR2 sequences are ENHRY and SYGVKD. The DNA for the CDR3 is TGTGCCATCAGTGAGGGGAGGGCCTATGAGCAGTTCTTC. It yields the protein CAISEGRAYEQFF.

This chain connects TRBV7-9 to TRBJ2-7, with 12 bases identical to TRBD2. V trimming: 6 bases; J trimming: 5 bases; junction bases outside the gene matches: 5. The germline V gene has CDR1 SEHNR and CDR2 FQNEAQ (reference sequence). The CDR3 is 14 amino acids. For the CDR3, the DNA is TGTGCCAGCAGTTCTAGCGGGGGGGATGACGAGCAGTACTTC. It specifies CASSSSGGDDEQYF.

The chain joins TRBV27 to TRBJ2-7, with 8 bases matching TRBD1. Germline V lookup: CDR1 MNHEY, CDR2 SMNVEV (reference sequence). The CDR3 sequence is 14 residues long. J gave up 5 bases and V 9 bases, and 12 bases lay outside the gene matches. The CDR3 DNA is TGTGCCAGTCGTTGGACAGGGTCAGACCACGAGCAGTACTTC. As protein: CASRWTGSDHEQYF.

This clonotype was counted between two and nine times. The chain has TRBV6-1 and TRBJ2-3; TRBD2 is a possible D gene (5 bases). The ends were cut back, 6 bases at V and 4 bases at J, with 14 bases in the middle. The CDR3 is 14 amino acids. Germline CDR1 reads MNHNS; CDR2 reads SASEGT. Here the CDR3 reads CASRKVVGADTQYF. DNA for the CDR3: TGTGCCAGCAGGAAGGTAGTCGGGGCAGATACGCAGTATTTT.

The genes are TRBV6-6 and TRBJ2-5; possible D gene TRBD2, 6 bases. CDR3 length equals 12 residues. The V gene's germline CDR1 is MNHNY and CDR2 SVGAGI (reference sequence). Trimming stripped 10 bases from V and 4 bases from J, with 13 bases between. The DNA for the CDR3 is TGTGCCACAAAGGGACTTGGAGAGACCCAGTACTTC. It yields the protein CATKGLGETQYF.

The rearrangement links TRBV6-5 to TRBJ1-1; tentatively, D is TRBD1 (5 bases). This CDR3 has 16 residues. V was trimmed by 2 bases and J by 4 bases, leaving 17 bases between them. Germline CDR1 reads MNHEY; CDR2 reads SVGAGI. The chain's CDR3 is CASSYDTQRGGTEAFF. DNA for the CDR3: TGTGCCAGCAGTTACGACACACAAAGGGGCGGCACTGAAGCTTTCTTT.

The CDR3 nucleotides are TGTGCCAGCAGCTTAGATCAGGGCGAGACCTACGAGCAGTACTTC. This encodes CASSLDQGETYEQYF. The chain uses TRBV7-2 and TRBJ2-7, with TRBD1 as a possible D gene (5 bases). The CDR3 covers 15 residues. Germline CDR1 and CDR2: SGHTA and FQGNSA. The V end lost 1 base, the J end lost 2 bases, and 12 bases lay between the germline ends. Complete variable domain (other parts from reference TRBV7-2 and TRBJ2-7): GAGVSQSPSNKVTEKGKDVELRCDPISGHTALYWYRQSLGQGLEFLIYFQGNSAPDKSGLPSDRFSAERTGGSVSTLTIQRTQQEDSAVYLCASSLDQGETYEQYFGPGTRLTVT.

This clonotype was counted between two and nine times. CDR3 sequence reads: CATSRDLKGGELFF. The CDR3 region has the DNA TGTGCCACCAGCAGAGATCTCAAGGGCGGGGAGCTGTTTTTT. The chain is built from TRBV15 and TRBJ2-2, with no clear D. CDR3 length equals 14 residues. V gave up 0 bases and J gave up 7 bases, with 9 bases separating them. CDR1 and CDR2 from the germline V gene are LNHNV and YYDKDF (reference sequence). Supplemented by reference TRBV15 and TRBJ2-2, the full variable domain reads DAMVIQNPRYQVTQFGKPVTLSCSQTLNHNVMYWYQQKSSQAPKLLFHYYDKDFNNEADTPDNFQSRRPNTSFCFLDIRSPGLGDTAMYLCATSRDLKGGELFFGEGSRLTVL.

This clonotype has just a few counts. This rearrangement joins TRBV2 to TRBJ2-7; 8 bases are shared with TRBD1. Per the germline V gene, CDR1 is SNHLY and CDR2 is FYNNEI. This CDR3 has 13 residues. CDR3 sequence (DNA): TGTACTAGCAGTCGGGACAGGAACTACGAGCAGTACTTC. This codes for CTSSRDRNYEQYF. The full variable domain, rest sourced from reference TRBV2 and TRBJ2-7, is EPEVTQTPSHQVTQMGQEVILRCVPISNHLYFYWYRQILGQKVEFLVSFYNNEISEKSEIFDDQFSVERPDGSNFTLKIRSTKLEDSAMYFCTSSRDRNYEQYFGPGTRLTVT.

This clonotype has more than one count but fewer than ten. V is TRBV27 and J is TRBJ1-4, with no clear D. Per germline, CDR1 MNHEY and CDR2 SMNVEV (reference sequence). This CDR3 has 14 amino acids. Trimming removed 5 bases at V and 4 bases at J, with 11 bases between. This CDR3 reads CASSPLTFNEKLFF. The CDR3 nucleotides are TGTGCCAGCAGTCCCCTTACGTTTAATGAAAAACTGTTTTTT. The full variable domain, its missing parts supplied by reference TRBV27 and TRBJ1-4, is EAQVTQNPRYLITVTGKKLTVTCSQNMNHEYMSWYRQDPGLGLRQIYYSMNVEVTDKGDVPEGYKVSRKEKRNFPLILESPSPNQTSLYFCASSPLTFNEKLFFGSGTQLSVL.

The V call is TRBV7-9, the J call TRBJ2-5; a possible D gene is TRBD1 (6 bases). This CDR3 is built from 16 residues. Germline loops: CDR1 SEHNR, CDR2 FQNEAQ (reference sequence). V was pared by 4 bases and J by 5 bases, with 20 bases between. This CDR3 reads CASSSFDRWGMETQYF. In DNA form, the CDR3 reads TGTGCCAGCAGCTCGTTCGACAGGTGGGGAATGGAGACCCAGTACTTC. The full variable domain, its missing parts supplied by reference TRBV7-9 and TRBJ2-5, is DTGVSQNPRHKITKRGQNVTFRCDPISEHNRLYWYRQTLGQGPEFLTYFQNEAQLEKSRLLSDRFSAERPKGSFSTLEIQRTEQGDSAMYLCASSSFDRWGMETQYFGPGTRLLVL.

The chain uses TRBV6-2 or TRBV6-3 and TRBJ2-7; TRBD1 agrees at 8 bases. The CDR3 is made up of 12 amino acids. Germline V gene sequence: CDR1 MNHEY, CDR2 SVGEGT. Unmatched junction bases numbered 9, after V lost 6 bases and J lost 11 bases. This CDR3 reads CASREWTGSKYF. CDR3 coding DNA: TGTGCCAGCAGGGAATGGACAGGGTCTAAGTACTTC.